The next 8 T cell receptor beta chains were all read from a single sample in a study of T cells in Graves' hyperthyroidism and ophthalmopathy. RNA transcripts gave rise to amplified TCR beta CDR3 regions. TCR CDR3 regions were first amplified by RT-PCR with HTBI primers. TCRdb reprocessed the multiplex PCR reads with MiXCR, giving one entry per CDR3 protein. The repertoire has approximately 640,000 distinct CDR3 sequences, around 15% of them found once; the top ten carry 3.5% to 4%. The specimen was blood. These receptors were obtained from a woman in her 30s with Graves' hyperthyroidism.

This clonotype was seen ten or more times. This chain uses TRBV10-3 with TRBJ2-3; 9 nucleotides align to TRBD2. Germline V gene data show CDR1 as ENHRY and CDR2 as SYGVKD. After removal of 4 bases from V and 0 bases from J, the junction contained 2 bases not matched to a gene. This CDR3 spans 15 amino acids. The CDR3 DNA reads TGTGCCATCAGTGCTAGCGGGACTAGCACAGATACGCAGTATTTT. It is translated as CAISASGTSTDTQYF.

This clonotype came up many times. CDR3: CASSLGQGTYGYTF. In nucleotides, the CDR3 is TGTGCCAGCAGCCTAGGGCAGGGGACCTATGGCTACACCTTC. This chain links TRBV28 with TRBJ1-2, with D possibly being TRBD1 (6 bases). This CDR3 is 14 amino acids long. From germline, CDR1 is MDHEN and CDR2 SYDVKM. With 6 bases removed from V and 4 bases from J, the gap between germline ends came to 15 bases.

This clonotype has ten or more counts. V is TRBV6-1 and J is TRBJ2-1; D is possibly TRBD2 (6 bases). CDR1 is MNHNS, CDR2 SASEGT, per germline. Trimming took off 7 bases at V and 4 bases at J, with 17 bases between the two ends. The CDR3 runs 15 residues. This chain's CDR3 is CASTPWGEQYNEQFF. The CDR3 DNA sequence: TGTGCCAGCACCCCCTGGGGGGAGCAGTACAATGAGCAGTTCTTC.

Many counts were recorded for this clonotype. The CDR3, as DNA: TGTGCCAGCAGTTCCCCCCGGTGGCGGGACTCTGGAAACACCATATATTTT. Its protein product is CASSSPRWRDSGNTIYF. V usage is TRBV28 and J usage is TRBJ1-3; D uncertain. With 4 bases removed from V and 0 bases from J, the gap between germline ends came to 16 bases. The CDR3 length is 17 residues. Per the germline V gene, CDR1 is MDHEN and CDR2 is SYDVKM.

This clonotype was seen many times. This rearrangement joins TRBV5-1 to TRBJ2-7; 7 bases fit TRBD2. Germline values: CDR1 SGHRS, CDR2 YFSETQ. The junction had 10 bases not matched to a gene; V was cut back by 4 bases and J by 0 bases. This CDR3 has 16 amino acids. CDR3: CASSTRLADSSYEQYF. For the CDR3, the DNA is TGCGCCAGCAGCACGCGACTAGCCGATAGCTCCTACGAGCAGTACTTC.

This clonotype was picked up a small number of times. The chain employs TRBV12-3 or TRBV12-4 and TRBJ1-4; D possibly corresponds to TRBD1 (5 bases). V gave up 6 bases and J gave up 4 bases, with 15 bases separating them. The CDR3 has 15 amino acids. The chain's CDR3 is CASRGLRGLNEKLFF. The DNA for the CDR3 is TGTGCCAGCAGAGGACTGAGGGGACTTAATGAAAAACTGTTTTTT.

The chain has TRBV7-9 and TRBJ2-3, with no clear D. The V gene lost 5 bases and the J gene lost 2 bases, with 14 bases spanning the gap. Germline V gene lookup returns CDR1 SEHNR and CDR2 FQNEAQ (reference sequence). This CDR3 comprises 15 residues. The CDR3, as DNA: TGTGCCAGCAGCCATGTGCTACATCTCACAGATACGCAGTATTTT. Amino acid sequence: CASSHVLHLTDTQYF.

This clonotype has more than one count but fewer than ten. Germline is not matched at one junction end, which may reflect a read error. The chain combines TRBV2 with TRBJ1-5; D is unresolved. The CDR3 covers 12 residues. Per the germline V gene, CDR1 is SNHLY and CDR2 is FYNNEI. The CDR3 reads CASSKALWPQHF. The CDR3 DNA is TGTGCCAGCAGTAAAGCTTTATGGCCCCAGCATTTT.